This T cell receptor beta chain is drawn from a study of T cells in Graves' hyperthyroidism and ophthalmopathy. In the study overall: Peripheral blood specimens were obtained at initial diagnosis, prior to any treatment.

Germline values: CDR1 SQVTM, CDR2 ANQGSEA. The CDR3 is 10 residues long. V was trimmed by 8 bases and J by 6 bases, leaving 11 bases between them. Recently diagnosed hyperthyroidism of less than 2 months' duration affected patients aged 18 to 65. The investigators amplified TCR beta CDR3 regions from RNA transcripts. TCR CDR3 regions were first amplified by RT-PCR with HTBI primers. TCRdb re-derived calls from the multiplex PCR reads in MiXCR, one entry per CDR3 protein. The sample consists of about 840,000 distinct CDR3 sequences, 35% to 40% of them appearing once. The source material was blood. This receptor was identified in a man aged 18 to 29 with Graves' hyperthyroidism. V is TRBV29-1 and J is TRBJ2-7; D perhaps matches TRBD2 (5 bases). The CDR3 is CSLGAGEQYF. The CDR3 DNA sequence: TGCAGCTTAGGCGCGGGCGAGCAGTACTTC.